This entry features one T cell receptor beta chain sequence. This record belongs to a study of blood T cell repertoires in COVID-19. Study summary: Acute and convalescent COVID-19 specimens originated in the United States, Italy and Spain. PBMCs, B-cell-depleted T cells, or T cells were the source of the cDNA or gDNA that made up the material.

Trimming took off 0 bases at V and 1 base at J, with 11 bases between the two ends. Germline values: CDR1 SGDLS, CDR2 YYNGEE. This CDR3 has 15 residues. Study processing details: Reference gene primer amplification gave nucleated cell count estimates. TCRdb's copy holds only in-frame clones and misses some; the assay was immunoSEQ multiplex PCR. V and J calls plus clone size are reproduced from that table; the DNA served to infer D and trimming. The table shows about 36,000 clones, with roughly nine tenths occurring only once. Sequences were obtained from peripheral blood. This rearrangement joins TRBV9 to TRBJ2-7, with TRBD1 as a possible D gene (6 bases). The TCR sequence derives from a human donor in a cohort sampled during active COVID-19. The CDR3 sequence is CASSVDTGQSYEQYF. The CDR3 nucleotides read TGTGCCAGCAGCGTAGATACAGGGCAGTCCTACGAGCAGTACTTC.